These 20 T cell receptor beta chains originate from one sample sequenced in a study of T cells in Graves' hyperthyroidism and ophthalmopathy. Amplification of TCR beta CDR3 regions was performed using RNA transcripts as template. The primer set for the first-round RT-PCR of the TCR CDR3 was HTBI. MiXCR, applied by TCRdb to the multiplex PCR reads, yields one record per CDR3 protein. This table has under 800,000 distinct CDR3 sequences, 14% appearing once. The sample was blood. These receptors were taken from a woman under 30 with Graves' hyperthyroidism.

As concerns this clonotype: A much larger clone differs from this one at a single base, so this may be a read error. The V call is TRBV12-3 or TRBV12-4, the J call TRBJ2-7; D call uncertain. V gave up 2 bases and J gave up 6 bases, with 17 bases separating them. CDR3 size: 15 residues. The CDR3 loop reads CASSLTLGPTGEQYF. The CDR3 coding sequence is TGTGCCAGCAGTTTAACCCTTGGTCCTACGGGCGAGCAGTACTTC.

For this clonotype: Possible read error: a much larger clone is one base away. The chain carries TRBV27 and TRBJ2-1; D might be TRBD2 (6 bases). V lost 3 bases to trimming and J lost 0 bases, with 15 bases between them. The germline gives CDR1 MNHEY, CDR2 SMNVEV (reference sequence). The CDR3 is 17 residues long. The CDR3 is CASSLYSGPVSYNEQFF. For the CDR3, the DNA is TGTGCCAGCAGTTTGTACAGCGGGCCCGTCTCCTACAATGAGCAGTTCTTC.

This clonotype was observed a few times. The V gene is TRBV6-2 or TRBV6-3, the J gene TRBJ1-2, with a weak D call TRBD1 (5 bases). Germline V gene lookup returns CDR1 MNHEY and CDR2 SVGEGT. V gave up 0 bases and J gave up 4 bases, with 12 bases separating them. The CDR3 is 15 residues long. CDR3 DNA sequence: TGTGCCAGCAGTTACTCGTCAGCCGGGGGCTATGGCTACACCTTC. Protein product: CASSYSSAGGYGYTF.

This clonotype was found many times. This chain connects TRBV3-1 to TRBJ2-7; 8 bases align to TRBD2. CDR3 length: 15 amino acids. V dropped 0 bases and J dropped 2; count of bases not matched to a gene: 3. Germline V gene lookup returns CDR1 LGHDT and CDR2 YNNKEL (reference sequence). The CDR3 nucleotides read TGTGCCAGCAGCCAAGAATTGGGACTAGCCTACGAGCAGTACTTC. It specifies CASSQELGLAYEQYF.

This clonotype was counted a few times. The chain joins TRBV4-2 to TRBJ1-3, with TRBD1 as a possible D gene (5 bases). Germline V gene data show CDR1 as LGHNA and CDR2 as YNFKEQ. The CDR3 runs to 14 residues. Deletions cut 1 base from V and 9 bases from J, with 13 bases between. CDR3 DNA sequence: TGTGCCAGCAGCCAAGCTACAGTAGGGGCCACCATATATTTT. Translating it yields CASSQATVGATIYF.

This clonotype was recorded at least ten times. The chain recombines TRBV7-2 with TRBJ1-1, with D unclear. Trimming shortened V by 4 bases and J by 7 bases, and 10 bases separated the two germline ends. In germline, CDR1 is SGHTA, CDR2 FQGNSA. This CDR3 region has 12 residues. The CDR3 nucleotides are TGTGCCAGCAGCTCAGCCATGTATGAAGCTTTCTTT. Translation: CASSSAMYEAFF.

The chain carries TRBV5-1 and TRBJ2-7, with D perhaps assigned TRBD1 or TRBD2 (5 bases each). CDR1 and CDR2 from the germline V gene are SGHRS and YFSETQ. V was cut by 5 bases and J by 1 base, with 10 bases left in between. The CDR3 sequence is 13 residues long. Here the CDR3 reads CASRGDYSYEQYF. CDR3 coding DNA: TGCGCCAGCAGGGGGGATTATTCCTACGAGCAGTACTTC.

This clonotype was picked up many times. The V and J genes are TRBV28 and TRBJ1-2, with 7 bases that match TRBD1. In germline, CDR1 is MDHEN, CDR2 SYDVKM. Germline trimming cut 5 bases from V and 6 bases from J; bases unmatched to any gene: 15. The CDR3 totals 16 residues. CDR3 DNA sequence: TGTGCCAGCAGTCTCCAATCGTGGGACAGAGCTGATGGCTACACCTTC. As protein: CASSLQSWDRADGYTF.

This clonotype has ten or more counts. The rearrangement links TRBV2 to TRBJ1-5; 11 bases map to TRBD1. Losses at the gene ends were 6 bases for V and 4 bases for J; bases not matched to a gene: 8. CDR3 length: 16 amino acids. Germline CDR1 and CDR2: SNHLY and FYNNEI. The chain's CDR3 is CASRAGTGGPNQPQHF. CDR3 nucleotides: TGTGCCAGCAGGGCCGGGACAGGGGGACCTAATCAGCCCCAGCATTTT. Drawing the rest from reference TRBV2 and TRBJ1-5, the complete variable domain is EPEVTQTPSHQVTQMGQEVILRCVPISNHLYFYWYRQILGQKVEFLVSFYNNEISEKSEIFDDQFSVERPDGSNFTLKIRSTKLEDSAMYFCASRAGTGGPNQPQHFGDGTRLSIL.

The table lists this clonotype with many counts. V is TRBV11-3 and J is TRBJ2-3; D possibly uses TRBD1 or TRBD2 (5 bases each). The CDR3 consists of 14 residues. The germline V and J ends were trimmed by 5 bases and 4 bases, with 13 bases remaining between them. Germline V gene lookup returns CDR1 SGHNT and CDR2 YENEEA. For the CDR3, the DNA is TGTGCCAGCAGCAACCGGGACGGCGCAGATACGCAGTATTTT. It yields the protein CASSNRDGADTQYF.

Turning to this clonotype: This sequence may be a read error, since a much larger clone differs from it by one base. The chain uses TRBV11-2 and TRBJ2-7; 10 bases are a match to TRBD2. Germline trimming cut 3 bases from V and 6 bases from J; bases unmatched to any gene: 5. Germline V gene data show CDR1 as SGHAT and CDR2 as FQNNGV. CDR3 length: 14 residues. CDR3 in amino acids: CASSFSSGSGEQYF. The CDR3 DNA reads as TGTGCCAGCAGCTTTTCTAGCGGGAGCGGCGAGCAGTACTTC.

V and J are TRBV7-2 and TRBJ1-5; 9 positions agree with TRBD1. The CDR3 is 17 residues long. Trimming took 1 base from V and 3 from J; bases not matched to a gene: 7. The V gene's germline CDR1 is SGHTA and CDR2 FQGNSA. The CDR3 sequence is CASSLVGTGRDNQPQHF. The CDR3 bases are TGTGCCAGCAGCTTAGTGGGGACAGGGAGAGACAATCAGCCCCAGCATTTT.

V usage is TRBV20-1 and J usage is TRBJ1-3; D uncertain. Trimming took off 4 bases at V and 4 bases at J, with 11 bases between the two ends. CDR3 length equals 13 residues. CDR1 is DFQATT, CDR2 SNEGSKA, per germline (reference sequence). The CDR3 region is CSATHYSGNTIYF. In DNA, the CDR3 is TGCAGTGCTACGCACTACAGCGGAAACACCATATATTTT.

A few counts support this clonotype. V is TRBV28 and J is TRBJ1-6; D gene uncertain. Trimming took 5 bases from V and 14 from J, leaving 10 bases between them. In germline, CDR1 is MDHEN, CDR2 SYDVKM. This CDR3 spans 11 amino acids. The CDR3 spells CASSPYSTLHF. CDR3 sequence (DNA): TGTGCCAGCAGTCCTTATAGCACCCTCCACTTT. The complete variable domain, with remaining parts taken from reference TRBV28 and TRBJ1-6, reads DVKVTQSSRYLVKRTGEKVFLECVQDMDHENMFWYRQDPGLGLRLIYFSYDVKMKEKGDIPEGYSVSREKKERFSLILESASTNQTSMYLCASSPYSTLHFGNGTRLTVT.

Notes on this clonotype: This sequence may be a read error, since a much larger clone differs from it by one base. CDR3 in amino acids: CAGSETYEQYF. CDR3 DNA sequence: TGTGCCGGCAGTGAAACGTACGAGCAGTACTTC. The chain uses TRBV2 and TRBJ2-7, with unresolved D. The CDR3 is 11 amino acids. The V gene's germline CDR1 is SNHLY and CDR2 FYNNEI.

This clonotype was observed at least ten times. The V and J genes are TRBV28 and TRBJ2-3, with D perhaps matching TRBD2 (5 bases). The V end was cut by 5 bases, the J end by 7 bases, with 10 bases between. Germline V lookup: CDR1 MDHEN, CDR2 SYDVKM. There are 12 residues in the CDR3. DNA of the CDR3: TGTGCCAGCAGTAGGACTGCTTATACGCAGTATTTT. This encodes CASSRTAYTQYF.

The chain has TRBV6-1 and TRBJ1-1; 7 nucleotides line up with TRBD1. Trimming removed 4 bases from V and 2 bases from J; junction bases left unmatched: 7. CDR3 length: 15 amino acids. In germline, CDR1 is MNHNS, CDR2 SASEGT. CDR3 residues: CASSGRQGLNTEAFF. The CDR3 DNA follows: TGTGCCAGCAGTGGTCGACAGGGCCTTAACACTGAAGCTTTCTTT.

The V and J genes are TRBV9 and TRBJ2-2; D gene uncertain. The V end was cut by 6 bases, the J end by 0 bases, with 12 bases between. This CDR3 is built from 15 residues. Per germline, CDR1 SGDLS and CDR2 YYNGEE. CDR3 amino acids: CASTSGASNTGELFF. The CDR3, as DNA: TGTGCCAGCACATCAGGAGCATCGAACACCGGGGAGCTGTTTTTT.

This clonotype appeared many times. The CDR3: CATGAGYEQYF. DNA for the CDR3: TGTGCCACAGGAGCGGGGTACGAGCAGTACTTC. The chain uses TRBV7-9 and TRBJ2-7, with 7 bases matching TRBD2. The length of the CDR3 is 11 residues. Looked up from germline, CDR1 is SEHNR and CDR2 is FQNEAQ (reference sequence). The trim removed 10 bases at V and 4 bases at J, leaving 4 bases unmatched.

This clonotype was observed many times. The chain employs TRBV6-6 and TRBJ2-1; 7 bases fit TRBD1. Germline CDR1 and CDR2: MNHNY and SVGAGI (reference sequence). The CDR3 is 16 amino acids. Trimming at V came to 2 bases and at J to 8 bases, leaving 12 bases not matched to a gene. The CDR3 coding sequence is TGTGCCAGCAGTTACCCCGGCGTCGACAGGGCCCATGAGCAGTTCTTC. It yields the protein CASSYPGVDRAHEQFF.